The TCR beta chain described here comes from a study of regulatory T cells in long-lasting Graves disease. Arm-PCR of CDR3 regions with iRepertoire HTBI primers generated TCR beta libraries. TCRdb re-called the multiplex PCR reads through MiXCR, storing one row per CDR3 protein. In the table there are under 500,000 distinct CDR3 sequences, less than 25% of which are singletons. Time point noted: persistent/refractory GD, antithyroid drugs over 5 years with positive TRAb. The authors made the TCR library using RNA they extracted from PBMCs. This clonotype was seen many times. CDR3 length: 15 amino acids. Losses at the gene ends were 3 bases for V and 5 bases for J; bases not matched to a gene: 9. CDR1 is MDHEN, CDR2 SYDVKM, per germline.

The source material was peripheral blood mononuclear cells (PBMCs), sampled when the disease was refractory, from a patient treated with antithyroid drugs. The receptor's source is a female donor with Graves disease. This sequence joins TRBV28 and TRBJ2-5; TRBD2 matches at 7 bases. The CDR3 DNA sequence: TGTGCCAGCAGTTTGCTTTCGGGAGGTCTGGAGACCCAGTACTTC. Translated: CASSLLSGGLETQYF. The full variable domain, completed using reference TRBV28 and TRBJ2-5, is DVKVTQSSRYLVKRTGEKVFLECVQDMDHENMFWYRQDPGLGLRLIYFSYDVKMKEKGDIPEGYSVSREKKERFSLILESASTNQTSMYLCASSLLSGGLETQYFGPGTRLLVL.